The sample holds a few counts of the clone carrying this T cell receptor beta chain. The PCR made use of 60 Vbeta and 13 Jbeta primers. Clones were read by immunoSEQ multiplex PCR, and TCRdb kept only the in-frame ones, dropping some. The sample records 90,000 to 150,000 clones, around 63% being singletons. This sample is part of a study of cytomegalovirus exposure and HLA in healthy donors. The sequenced sample was PBMCs. The receptor was derived from a middle-aged man in good health and CMV-seropositive.

CDR3 coding DNA: TGTGCCAGCAGCTCCGCCCAGGGGGCCGAGAACACTGAAGCTTTCTTT. It specifies CASSSAQGAENTEAFF. The V gene is TRBV7-3, the J gene TRBJ1-1, with 8 bases that match TRBD1. Germline-derived CDR1 and CDR2 are SGHTA and FQGTGA. The CDR3 is made up of 16 amino acids. With V trimmed by 4 bases and J by 1 base, 8 bases remained unmatched.